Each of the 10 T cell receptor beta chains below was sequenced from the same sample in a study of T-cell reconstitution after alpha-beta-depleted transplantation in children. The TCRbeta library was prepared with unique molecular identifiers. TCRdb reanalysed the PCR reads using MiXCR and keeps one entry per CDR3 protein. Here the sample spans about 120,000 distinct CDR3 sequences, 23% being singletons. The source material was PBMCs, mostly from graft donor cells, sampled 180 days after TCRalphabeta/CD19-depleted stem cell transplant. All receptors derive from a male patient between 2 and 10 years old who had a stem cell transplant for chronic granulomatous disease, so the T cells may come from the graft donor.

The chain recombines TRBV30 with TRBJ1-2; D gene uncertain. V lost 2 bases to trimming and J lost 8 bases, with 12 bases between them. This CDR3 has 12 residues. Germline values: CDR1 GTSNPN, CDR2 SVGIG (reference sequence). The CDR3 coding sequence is TGTGCCTGGAGTACGACTCAGCCAGGCTACACCTTC. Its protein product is CAWSTTQPGYTF.

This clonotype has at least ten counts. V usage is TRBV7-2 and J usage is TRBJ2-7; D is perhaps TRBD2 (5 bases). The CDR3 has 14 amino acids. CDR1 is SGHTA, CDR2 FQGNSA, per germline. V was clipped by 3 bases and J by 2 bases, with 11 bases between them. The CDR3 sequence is CASSLRPGTYEQYF. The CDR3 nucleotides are TGTGCCAGCAGCTTGCGGCCCGGGACCTACGAGCAGTACTTC.

CDR3 sequence (DNA): TGTGCCAGTAGTATGGGACAGGGTCGGAATCAGCCCCAGCATTTT. Its protein is CASSMGQGRNQPQHF. This chain joins TRBV19 and TRBJ1-5, with TRBD1 matching over 9 bases. The V segment lost 3 bases and the J segment 4 bases; nucleotides outside the gene matches: 4. This CDR3 spans 15 amino acids. Germline CDR1 LNHDA, CDR2 SQIVND (reference sequence).

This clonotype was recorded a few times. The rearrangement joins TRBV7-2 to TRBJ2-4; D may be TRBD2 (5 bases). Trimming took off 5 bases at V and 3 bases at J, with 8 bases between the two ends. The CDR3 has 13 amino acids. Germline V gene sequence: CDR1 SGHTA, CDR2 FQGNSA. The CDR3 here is CASSPSNKNIQYF. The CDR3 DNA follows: TGTGCCAGCAGCCCTAGCAACAAAAACATTCAGTACTTC.

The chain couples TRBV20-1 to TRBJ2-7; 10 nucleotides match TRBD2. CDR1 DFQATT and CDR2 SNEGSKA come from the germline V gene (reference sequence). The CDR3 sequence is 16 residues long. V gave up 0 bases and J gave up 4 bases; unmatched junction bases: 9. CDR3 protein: CSARDLLAGEKYEQYF. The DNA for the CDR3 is TGCAGTGCTAGAGACCTTCTAGCGGGAGAGAAGTACGAGCAGTACTTC.

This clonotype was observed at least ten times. CDR3 in amino acids: CASSQTGSLAKNIQYF. The CDR3 nucleotides are TGCGCCAGCAGCCAAACAGGATCATTAGCCAAAAACATTCAGTACTTC. This chain joins TRBV5-1 and TRBJ2-4, with D possibly matching TRBD1 (5 bases). This CDR3 has 16 residues. Trimming took 4 bases from V and 0 from J, leaving 14 bases between them. The V gene's germline CDR1 is SGHRS and CDR2 YFSETQ.

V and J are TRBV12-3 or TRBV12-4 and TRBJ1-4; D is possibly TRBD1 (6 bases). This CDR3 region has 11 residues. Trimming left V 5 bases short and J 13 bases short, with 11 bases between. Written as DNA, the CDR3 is TGTGCCAGCAGTAATACAGGGAGACTGTTTTTT. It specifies CASSNTGRLFF.

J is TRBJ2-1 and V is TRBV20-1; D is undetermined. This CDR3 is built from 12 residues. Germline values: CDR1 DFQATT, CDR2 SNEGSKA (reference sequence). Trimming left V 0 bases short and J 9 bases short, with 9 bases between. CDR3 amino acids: CSARDWQVEQFF. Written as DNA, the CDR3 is TGCAGTGCTAGAGATTGGCAGGTTGAGCAGTTCTTC.

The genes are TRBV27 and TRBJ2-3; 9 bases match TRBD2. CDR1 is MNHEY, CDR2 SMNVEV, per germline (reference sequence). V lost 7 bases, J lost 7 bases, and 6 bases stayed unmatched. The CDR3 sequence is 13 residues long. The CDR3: CASMAGGPNTQYF. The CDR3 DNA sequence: TGTGCCAGCATGGCGGGAGGGCCGAATACGCAGTATTTT.

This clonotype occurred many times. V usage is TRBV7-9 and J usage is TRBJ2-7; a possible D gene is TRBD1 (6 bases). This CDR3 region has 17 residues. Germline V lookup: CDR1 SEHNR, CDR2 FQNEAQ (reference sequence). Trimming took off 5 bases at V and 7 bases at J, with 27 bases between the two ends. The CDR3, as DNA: TGTGCCAGCAGCCACACCCAATTCCGGGACATTACAGATGAGCAGTACTTC. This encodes CASSHTQFRDITDEQYF.